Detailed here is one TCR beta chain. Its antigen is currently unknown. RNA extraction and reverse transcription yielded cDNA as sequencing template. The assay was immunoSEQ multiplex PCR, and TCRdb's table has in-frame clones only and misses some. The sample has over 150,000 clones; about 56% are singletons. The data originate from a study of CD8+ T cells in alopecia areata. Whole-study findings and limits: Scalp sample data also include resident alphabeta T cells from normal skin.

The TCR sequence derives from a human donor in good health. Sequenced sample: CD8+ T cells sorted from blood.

The CDR3 region has the DNA TGTGCCAGCAGCGAGGAGACAGCTAGCACAGATACGCAGTATTTT. This gives the protein CASSEETASTDTQYF. The gene calls are TRBV2 and TRBJ2-3; possible D gene TRBD1, 5 bases. V lost 6 bases, J lost 0 bases, and 13 bases lay in between. Germline CDR1 and CDR2: SNHLY and FYNNEI. The CDR3 spans 15 residues.